These 30 T cell receptor beta chains came from one sample sequenced in a study of T cells in Graves' hyperthyroidism and ophthalmopathy. Amplification yielded TCR beta CDR3 regions, with RNA transcripts as the source. Researchers ran a first-round RT-PCR on the TCR CDR3 using the HTBI primer set. TCRdb fed the multiplex PCR reads into MiXCR, producing one record per CDR3 protein. The sample includes hundreds of thousands of distinct CDR3 sequences, roughly 15% of them seen just once. The specimen was blood. The receptors were sampled from a woman aged 18 to 35 with Graves' hyperthyroidism.

This clonotype was seen a few times. The CDR3 reads CSVVIVANYGYTF. The CDR3 nucleotides read TGCAGCGTTGTTATCGTTGCTAACTATGGCTACACCTTC. The chain is built from TRBV29-1 and TRBJ1-2; D gene uncertain. V was pared by 4 bases and J by 0 bases, with 9 bases between. This CDR3 has 13 residues. Germline CDR1 and CDR2: SQVTM and ANQGSEA.

In its sample, this clonotype was seen many times. The genes are TRBV30 and TRBJ2-1; TRBD2 agrees at 9 bases. The CDR3 has 15 residues. Germline V gives CDR1 GTSNPN, CDR2 SVGIG (reference sequence). The ends lost 2 bases at V and 7 bases at J; junction bases unmatched: 9. CDR3 nucleotide sequence: TGTGCCTGGAGTTTTGCGGGAGGGCCTAGGAATGAGCAGTTCTTC. This translates into CAWSFAGGPRNEQFF. The variable domain in full, with the rest retrieved from reference TRBV30 and TRBJ2-1, is SQTIHQWPATLVQPVGSPLSLECTVEGTSNPNLYWYRQAAGRGLQLLFYSVGIGQISSEVPQNLSASRPQDRQFILSSKKLLLSDSGFYLCAWSFAGGPRNEQFFGPGTRLTVL.

This clonotype was seen at least ten times. The chain is built from TRBV12-3 or TRBV12-4 and TRBJ2-7, with a possible D match to TRBD1 (6 bases). There are 14 residues in the CDR3. Trimming shortened V by 5 bases and J by 3 bases, and 14 bases separated the two germline ends. Written as DNA, the CDR3 is TGTGCCAGCAGTCGGACCGCGACAGGCTACGAGCAGTACTTC. Translating it yields CASSRTATGYEQYF.

The chain carries TRBV7-3 and TRBJ2-5, with 7 bases aligning to TRBD2. J was trimmed by 5 bases and V by 0 bases; bases with no gene match: 6. The germline V gene has CDR1 SGHTA and CDR2 FQGTGA. This CDR3 is 15 amino acids long. CDR3 in amino acids: CASSLTGGARETQYF. The CDR3 coding sequence is TGTGCCAGCAGCTTAACGGGAGGGGCTCGGGAGACCCAGTACTTC.

This clonotype was seen more than once but under ten times. This chain connects TRBV5-4 to TRBJ2-5; 8 bases agree with TRBD1. The CDR3 is 16 residues long. V shed 4 bases, J shed 3 bases, and the junction held 11 bases outside the gene matches. Germline V lookup: CDR1 SGHNT, CDR2 YYREEE (reference sequence). The CDR3 spells CASSDGPGTGEETQYF. CDR3 coding DNA: TGTGCCAGCAGCGACGGACCAGGGACAGGAGAAGAGACCCAGTACTTC.

This clonotype was counted ten times or more. The chain combines TRBV3-1 with TRBJ2-7, with 7 bases lining up with TRBD1. CDR3 length equals 16 residues. Per germline, CDR1 LGHDT and CDR2 YNNKEL (reference sequence). V shed 1 base and J 5 bases; nucleotides not matched to a gene: 11. The CDR3: CASSQAVRTGIDEQYF. CDR3 nucleotide sequence: TGTGCCAGCAGCCAAGCGGTCAGGACAGGTATTGACGAGCAGTACTTC.

This clonotype was seen many times. J is TRBJ2-7 and V is TRBV20-1; D might be TRBD2 (6 bases). The CDR3 sequence is 13 residues long. The germline CDR1 and CDR2 sequences are DFQATT and SNEGSKA (reference sequence). The ends were cut back, 6 bases at V and 7 bases at J, with 19 bases in the middle. The CDR3 sequence is CSAGRDSAGEQYF. CDR3 in DNA: TGCAGTGCGGGAAGGGACTCAGCAGGGGAGCAGTACTTC.

The V call is TRBV6-2 or TRBV6-3, the J call TRBJ1-5; D might be TRBD1 (6 bases). The V gene lost 0 bases and the J gene lost 2 bases, with 14 bases spanning the gap. This CDR3 comprises 17 residues. Germline CDR1 and CDR2: MNHEY and SVGEGT. The CDR3 sequence: CASSYSSGGWGNQPQHF. DNA of the CDR3: TGTGCCAGCAGTTACTCGAGTGGGGGCTGGGGCAATCAGCCCCAGCATTTT.

This clonotype was seen ten or more times. V usage is TRBV28 and J usage is TRBJ2-5, with D unclear. Germline V CDR1 and CDR2: MDHEN, SYDVKM. CDR3 size: 11 residues. Trimming pared 9 bases from V and 0 bases from J, leaving 5 bases between. The CDR3 loop reads CASGYQETQYF. CDR3 sequence (DNA): TGTGCCAGTGGTTACCAAGAGACCCAGTACTTC.

In its sample, this clonotype was seen many times. CDR3 bases: TGTGCCAGCAGTTTGGGGGGTGATGGTCAGCCCCAGCATTTT. Amino acid sequence: CASSLGGDGQPQHF. The chain employs TRBV12-3 or TRBV12-4 and TRBJ1-5; maybe TRBD1 (5 bases). The CDR3 spans 14 residues. V lost 3 bases to trimming and J lost 6 bases, with 12 bases between them.

This clonotype appeared many times. The genes are TRBV6-2 or TRBV6-3 and TRBJ2-2, with 8 bases matching TRBD1. The germline CDR1 and CDR2 sequences are MNHEY and SVGEGT. The J segment lost 4 bases and the V segment lost 7 bases, leaving 5 bases of the junction unmatched. The CDR3 extends over 14 amino acids. The CDR3 sequence is CASTGDRSTGELFF. In DNA, the CDR3 is TGTGCCAGCACGGGGGACAGGAGCACCGGGGAGCTGTTTTTT.

This clonotype appeared a few times. The chain joins TRBV20-1 to TRBJ2-7; TRBD1 is a possible D gene (6 bases). V was cut by 5 bases and J by 0 bases, with 14 bases left in between. CDR3 length equals 14 residues. Germline assignment: CDR1 DFQATT and CDR2 SNEGSKA (reference sequence). The CDR3 DNA sequence: TGCAGTGCTCCCAGGACAGAGGCCTCCTACGAGCAGTACTTC. Its protein product is CSAPRTEASYEQYF.

V gene TRBV7-6 combines with J gene TRBJ2-3; D call uncertain. V lost 2 bases, J lost 4 bases, and 7 bases lay in between. The CDR3 length is 13 residues. Germline values: CDR1 SGHVS, CDR2 FNYEAQ. The CDR3 loop is CASSLWPPDTQYF. The CDR3 DNA is TGTGCCAGCAGCTTATGGCCCCCAGATACGCAGTATTTT.

This clonotype showed up many times. V and J are TRBV7-9 and TRBJ2-1; 7 nucleotides align to TRBD2. The V segment lost 0 bases and the J segment 8 bases; nucleotides outside the gene matches: 10. This CDR3 contains 16 residues. CDR1 is SEHNR, CDR2 FQNEAQ, per germline (reference sequence). This CDR3 is CASSLARGRKVDEQFF. The CDR3 DNA is TGTGCCAGCAGCTTAGCGCGCGGGAGAAAGGTGGATGAGCAGTTCTTC.

The chain recombines TRBV20-1 with TRBJ2-7; D perhaps matches TRBD2 (5 bases). V was pared by 1 base and J by 1 base, with 14 bases between. The CDR3 contains 15 residues. CDR1 and CDR2 from the germline V gene are DFQATT and SNEGSKA (reference sequence). The CDR3 nucleotides are TGCAGTGCTAGAGCGCTCGGGATAGGATCCTACGAGCAGTACTTC. Encoded protein: CSARALGIGSYEQYF.

This clonotype was counted many times. The chain combines TRBV20-1 with TRBJ2-7; 8 positions agree with TRBD1. The germline V gene has CDR1 DFQATT and CDR2 SNEGSKA (reference sequence). The length of the CDR3 is 13 residues. V trimming: 6 bases; J trimming: 3 bases; junction bases outside the gene matches: 7. The CDR3: CSAPRQGIYEQYF. CDR3 coding DNA: TGCAGTGCACCAAGACAGGGGATCTACGAGCAGTACTTC.

This clonotype appeared many times. V usage is TRBV7-3 and J usage is TRBJ2-1; D tentatively reads TRBD1 or TRBD2 (5 bases each). This CDR3 spans 15 amino acids. Trimming stripped 4 bases from V and 5 bases from J, with 15 bases between. Germline V gives CDR1 SGHTA, CDR2 FQGTGA. The chain's CDR3 is CASSSRGYGDNEQFF. CDR3 DNA: TGTGCCAGCAGCTCTAGGGGTTACGGGGACAATGAGCAGTTCTTC. Supplemented by reference TRBV7-3 and TRBJ2-1, the full variable domain reads GAGVSQTPSNKVTEKGKYVELRCDPISGHTALYWYRQSLGQGPEFLIYFQGTGAADDSGLPNDRFFAVRPEGSVSTLKIQRTERGDSAVYLCASSSRGYGDNEQFFGPGTRLTVL.

This clonotype was observed a few times. This sequence joins TRBV28 and TRBJ2-1, with 13 bases aligning to TRBD2. V dropped 5 bases and J dropped 0; count of bases not matched to a gene: 7. The CDR3 length is 18 residues. The germline CDR1 and CDR2 sequences are MDHEN and SYDVKM. CDR3 amino acids: CASSPGTSGMSSYNEQFF. In DNA form, the CDR3 reads TGTGCCAGCAGTCCGGGGACTAGCGGGATGAGCTCCTACAATGAGCAGTTCTTC.

The gene calls are TRBV15 and TRBJ1-5; D is perhaps TRBD1 (5 bases). This CDR3 spans 16 amino acids. In germline, CDR1 is LNHNV, CDR2 YYDKDF (reference sequence). V was trimmed by 0 bases and J by 9 bases, leaving 18 bases between them. The CDR3 reads CATSRDHSGSGRPQHF. The DNA of the CDR3 is TGTGCCACCAGCAGAGATCATTCCGGGTCAGGGCGGCCCCAGCATTTT.

This clonotype was seen more than once but under ten times. The gene calls are TRBV12-3 or TRBV12-4 and TRBJ2-1; D unresolved. This CDR3 has 13 amino acids. The V gene lost 2 bases and the J gene lost 4 bases, with 6 bases spanning the gap. CDR3 residues: CASSLLVYNEQFF. CDR3 nucleotides: TGTGCCAGCAGTTTACTTGTTTACAATGAGCAGTTCTTC.

This clonotype has at least ten counts. The rearrangement links TRBV20-1 to TRBJ2-7; D is unclear. CDR3 length: 15 residues. V was pared by 0 bases and J by 7 bases, with 19 bases between. Per the germline V gene, CDR1 is DFQATT and CDR2 is SNEGSKA (reference sequence). CDR3: CSARDSIGSKREQYF. The CDR3 DNA reads as TGCAGTGCTAGAGATTCGATCGGCTCAAAGAGGGAGCAGTACTTC.

This clonotype was seen only a few times. J is TRBJ1-3 and V is TRBV29-1; no definite D call. Germline V gives CDR1 SQVTM, CDR2 ANQGSEA. This CDR3 region has 13 residues. V dropped 6 bases and J dropped 2 bases, with 11 bases sitting between them. CDR3 sequence reads: CSVVSGAGNTIYF. The CDR3 DNA follows: TGCAGCGTAGTTTCGGGAGCTGGAAACACCATATATTTT.

As regards this clonotype: One base away lies a much larger clone, so this may be a sequencing read error. The chain links TRBV20-1 to TRBJ2-7, with 8 bases lining up with TRBD2. The germline V gene has CDR1 DFQATT and CDR2 SNEGSKA (reference sequence). This CDR3 spans 15 amino acids. CDR3: CSPRDYLAGLYEQYF. The CDR3 DNA sequence: TGCAGTCCTAGAGATTACCTAGCGGGCCTCTACGAGCAGTACTTC.

This clonotype was detected many times. The rearrangement joins TRBV11-2 to TRBJ2-7; D could derive from TRBD1 or TRBD2 (5 bases each). V was shortened by 5 bases and J by 0 bases, with 17 bases between the two germline ends. The CDR3 has 16 residues. The germline CDR1 and CDR2 sequences are SGHAT and FQNNGV. CDR3 sequence: CASSLGTHVLSYEQYF. The DNA of the CDR3 is TGTGCCAGCAGCCTCGGGACCCATGTCCTCTCCTACGAGCAGTACTTC.

This clonotype was seen a handful of times. This chain connects TRBV20-1 to TRBJ2-5; unclear D gene. CDR1 is DFQATT, CDR2 SNEGSKA, per germline (reference sequence). This CDR3 has 12 amino acids. Between the trimmed V and J ends, which lost 4 bases and 2 bases, there was a span of 8 bases. CDR3 nucleotides: TGCAGTGCTAAGCGAGTACAAGAGACCCAGTACTTC. It yields the protein CSAKRVQETQYF.

There are a few counts of this clonotype. A read error may be the cause here, since a much bigger clone is one base away. The chain uses TRBV25-1 and TRBJ1-2; 7 bases agree with TRBD1. The CDR3 loop spans 12 amino acids. The junction had 2 bases not matched to a gene; V was cut back by 6 bases and J by 4 bases. Germline V gene sequence: CDR1 MGHDK, CDR2 SYGVNS. CDR3 bases: TGTGCCAGCAGGGGACAGCTCTATGGCTACACCTTC. Amino acid sequence: CASRGQLYGYTF.

The rearrangement joins TRBV7-9 to TRBJ2-7, with unresolved D. The V end lost 5 bases, the J end lost 5 bases, and 13 bases lay between the germline ends. The CDR3 contains 13 residues. Germline V lookup: CDR1 SEHNR, CDR2 FQNEAQ (reference sequence). CDR3 in amino acids: CASSPPANDEQYF. The CDR3 region has the DNA TGTGCCAGCAGCCCCCCGGCGAATGACGAGCAGTACTTC.

The genes are TRBV7-2 and TRBJ2-5, with 8 bases that match TRBD1. The V segment lost 5 bases and the J segment 13 bases; nucleotides outside the gene matches: 9. CDR1 and CDR2 from the germline V gene are SGHTA and FQGNSA. CDR3 length: 12 amino acids. CDR3 coding DNA: TGTGCCAGCAGCACCTCGACAGGGGCGGGGTACTTC. Its translation is CASSTSTGAGYF.

In its sample, this clonotype was seen many times. DNA of the CDR3: TGTGCCAGCTCTAGCGCCCGCTACGAGCAGTACTTC. It specifies CASSSARYEQYF. The chain carries TRBV7-2 and TRBJ2-7; maybe TRBD2 (6 bases). Per germline, CDR1 SGHTA and CDR2 FQGNSA. The ends were cut back, 8 bases at V and 3 bases at J, with 11 bases in the middle. CDR3 length equals 12 residues.

This clonotype was counted only a few times. This sequence joins TRBV7-8 and TRBJ2-7; possible D gene TRBD2, 5 bases. The germline gives CDR1 SGHVS, CDR2 FQNEAQ. CDR3 length: 17 amino acids. Trimming left V 2 bases short and J 6 bases short, with 23 bases between. For the CDR3, the DNA is TGTGCCAGCAGCTTAACTTTGCCCCCTTCACCGGGGTCCGAGCAGTACTTC. Residues: CASSLTLPPSPGSEQYF.